The 22 T cell receptor beta chains below all came from one sample that was sequenced in a study of T cells in Graves' hyperthyroidism and ophthalmopathy. Researchers amplified the TCR beta CDR3 regions from RNA transcripts. First-round RT-PCR with HTBI primers amplified the TCR CDR3 region. TCRdb reprocessed the multiplex PCR reads with MiXCR, giving one entry per CDR3 protein. The data hold approximately 410,000 distinct CDR3 sequences, with roughly 14% observed a single time. What was sequenced was blood. These receptors all come from a man aged 18 to 29 with Graves' ophthalmopathy.

This clonotype was seen more than once but under ten times. V gene TRBV7-8 combines with J gene TRBJ1-6; 7 bases match TRBD1. Germline-derived CDR1 and CDR2 are SGHVS and FQNEAQ. Trimming at V came to 5 bases and at J to 9 bases, leaving 7 bases not matched to a gene. The CDR3 runs to 14 residues. The CDR3 here is CASSTQGVGSPLHF. The DNA of the CDR3 is TGTGCCAGCAGCACCCAGGGGGTGGGTTCACCCCTCCACTTT.

The chain combines TRBV10-1 with TRBJ2-5, with 8 positions matching TRBD2. The V gene's germline CDR1 is WNHNN and CDR2 SYGVQD (reference sequence). J gave up 1 base and V 7 bases, and 14 bases lay outside the gene matches. CDR3 length: 17 residues. CDR3 residues: CASNMRGTRTLQETQYF. The CDR3 DNA follows: TGCGCCAGCAACATGAGGGGGACTAGGACCCTCCAAGAGACCCAGTACTTC.

This clonotype has at least ten counts. The rearrangement joins TRBV6-2 or TRBV6-3 to TRBJ2-4; 7 bases match TRBD2. Germline values: CDR1 MNHEY, CDR2 SVGEGT. The CDR3 contains 20 residues. Trimming at V came to 0 bases and at J to 2 bases, leaving 16 bases not matched to a gene. The CDR3 DNA reads TGTGCCAGCAGTTACTCTCAAGGCGGGAGTGGGAGTTTAACCAAAAACATTCAGTACTTC. The encoded protein is CASSYSQGGSGSLTKNIQYF.

This clonotype occurred many times. V gene TRBV30 combines with J gene TRBJ1-2, with D tentatively TRBD1 (5 bases). Deletions cut 3 bases from V and 4 bases from J, with 18 bases between. In germline, CDR1 is GTSNPN, CDR2 SVGIG (reference sequence). The CDR3 runs 15 residues. The CDR3 DNA reads TGTGCCTGGAGCGCGGGACGGCCAGCTTTCTATGGCTACACCTTC. It specifies CAWSAGRPAFYGYTF.

Comments on this clonotype: This may arise from a read error, as a much more abundant clone is one base away. The chain has TRBV24-1 and TRBJ2-7, with 8 bases aligning to TRBD1. CDR3 length: 19 residues. Germline V gene sequence: CDR1 KGHDR, CDR2 SFDVKD. V was clipped by 3 bases and J by 5 bases; unmatched bases: 20. The CDR3 here is CATSDTSGQGNVGIDEQYF. The CDR3 DNA is TGTGCCACCAGTGATACGAGCGGACAGGGCAACGTCGGTATTGACGAGCAGTACTTC.

This clonotype was picked up many times. V is TRBV11-3 and J is TRBJ1-6; D is possibly TRBD1 (5 bases). V gave up 5 bases and J gave up 5 bases, with 13 bases separating them. This CDR3 region has 15 residues. Germline CDR1 is SGHNT and CDR2 is YENEEA. The CDR3 DNA reads as TGTGCCAGCAGCGTCGGTGGGGGACATAATTCACCCCTCCACTTT. Amino acid sequence: CASSVGGGHNSPLHF. Full variable domain (outside the CDR3, taken from reference TRBV11-3 and TRBJ1-6): EAGVVQSPRYKIIEKKQPVAFWCNPISGHNTLYWYLQNLGQGPELLIRYENEEAVDDSQLPKDRFSAERLKGVDSTLKIQPAELGDSAVYLCASSVGGGHNSPLHFGNGTRLTVT.

In this sample, this clonotype turned up many times. The rearrangement joins TRBV2 to TRBJ2-1; TRBD2 aligns across 14 bases. The trim removed 6 bases at V and 4 bases at J, leaving 2 bases unmatched. CDR1 is SNHLY, CDR2 FYNNEI, per germline. The CDR3 runs to 15 residues. CDR3 residues: CASRRTSGGYNEQFF. CDR3 in DNA: TGTGCCAGCAGACGGACTAGCGGGGGGTACAATGAGCAGTTCTTC. The variable domain in full, completed from reference TRBV2 and TRBJ2-1, reads EPEVTQTPSHQVTQMGQEVILRCVPISNHLYFYWYRQILGQKVEFLVSFYNNEISEKSEIFDDQFSVERPDGSNFTLKIRSTKLEDSAMYFCASRRTSGGYNEQFFGPGTRLTVL.

The chain links TRBV6-1 to TRBJ1-2, with D maybe TRBD1 (6 bases). The length of the CDR3 is 14 residues. Trimming removed 5 bases from V and 6 bases from J, with 16 bases in between. CDR1 and CDR2 from the germline V gene are MNHNS and SASEGT. The CDR3 here is CASSIRGSRDGYTF. CDR3 coding DNA: TGTGCCAGCAGTATCAGGGGAAGTCGGGATGGCTACACCTTC.

The sample holds a few counts of this clonotype. The chain carries TRBV29-1 and TRBJ1-2; tentative D call: TRBD1 (5 bases). V was clipped by 4 bases and J by 3 bases, with 9 bases between them. The germline V gene has CDR1 SQVTM and CDR2 ANQGSEA. This CDR3 has 12 residues. Here the CDR3 DNA reads TGCAGCGTTGTCGGGGGAGACTATGGCTACACCTTC. It specifies CSVVGGDYGYTF.

This clonotype was counted ten times or more. The rearrangement uses TRBV6-1 and TRBJ1-5; D is undetermined. The ends were cut back, 6 bases at V and 0 bases at J, with 6 bases in the middle. The CDR3 sequence is 13 residues long. Per the germline V gene, CDR1 is MNHNS and CDR2 is SASEGT. CDR3 sequence (DNA): TGTGCCAGCAGGGCCGGTAGCAATCAGCCCCAGCATTTT. Its protein is CASRAGSNQPQHF.

V and J are TRBV15 and TRBJ1-4, with no clear D. This CDR3 contains 11 residues. The V and J ends lost 0 bases and 10 bases respectively, with 3 bases between them. Germline assignment: CDR1 LNHNV and CDR2 YYDKDF (reference sequence). The chain's CDR3 is CATSRERKLFF. The CDR3 DNA reads as TGTGCCACCAGCAGAGAACGAAAACTGTTTTTT.

This clonotype occurred many times. The J gene is TRBJ1-6, the V gene TRBV20-1, with 10 bases fitting TRBD1. V shed 5 bases and J 10 bases; nucleotides not matched to a gene: 11. Germline V lookup: CDR1 DFQATT, CDR2 SNEGSKA (reference sequence). The CDR3 is 15 amino acids. The CDR3 loop reads CSARLSRQGASPLHF. DNA for the CDR3: TGCAGTGCTCGACTGTCAAGACAGGGGGCATCACCCCTCCACTTT.

Note on this clonotype: A much larger clonotype is one base distant, so this may be a read error. The genes are TRBV7-9 and TRBJ2-5; a weak D match, TRBD1 (5 bases). V was pared by 5 bases and J by 2 bases, with 15 bases between. Germline V gene sequence: CDR1 SEHNR, CDR2 FQNEAQ (reference sequence). This CDR3 has 15 amino acids. For the CDR3, the DNA is TGTGCCAGCAGCCAGATTAGGGGCAGTCAAGAGACCCAGTACTTC. Translating it yields CASSQIRGSQETQYF.

The chain employs TRBV6-1 and TRBJ2-7; no clear D. Looked up from germline, CDR1 is MNHNS and CDR2 is SASEGT. V gave up 1 base and J gave up 3 bases, with 13 bases separating them. The length of the CDR3 is 15 residues. This CDR3 is CASSEGLRKGYEQYF. CDR3 nucleotide sequence: TGTGCCAGCAGTGAAGGGCTCAGGAAGGGCTACGAGCAGTACTTC.

The chain joins TRBV27 to TRBJ2-7; D is perhaps TRBD1 (7 bases). CDR1 and CDR2 from the germline V gene are MNHEY and SMNVEV (reference sequence). The CDR3 runs 15 residues. Deletions cut 5 bases from V and 2 bases from J, with 16 bases between. Here the CDR3 DNA reads TGTGCCAGCAGTCCCCGGGGCAGGGGGGCCTACGAGCAGTACTTC. Translation gives CASSPRGRGAYEQYF.

This clonotype has at least ten counts. V gene TRBV10-2 combines with J gene TRBJ2-2, with D possibly TRBD2 on 6 matching bases. This CDR3 region has 15 residues. Germline-derived CDR1 and CDR2 are WSHSY and SAAADI. Between the trimmed V and J ends, which lost 4 bases and 0 bases, there was a span of 9 bases. The CDR3 reads CASSGRAANTGELFF. Written as DNA, the CDR3 is TGCGCCAGCAGTGGGAGGGCCGCGAACACCGGGGAGCTGTTTTTT.

The chain couples TRBV6-1 to TRBJ2-7; the match to TRBD1 covers 11 bases. V shed 7 bases and J 4 bases; nucleotides not matched to a gene: 3. Germline V gives CDR1 MNHNS, CDR2 SASEGT. CDR3 length: 13 residues. The CDR3 sequence: CASTGQGGYEQYF. Here the CDR3 DNA reads TGTGCCAGCACGGGACAGGGGGGTTACGAGCAGTACTTC.

The V call is TRBV7-9, the J call TRBJ1-3; D remains unclear. This CDR3 contains 16 residues. Germline CDR1 SEHNR, CDR2 FQNEAQ (reference sequence). V was pared by 2 bases and J by 0 bases, with 11 bases between. The CDR3 reads CASSLLGWGSGNTIYF. In DNA, the CDR3 is TGTGCCAGCAGCTTACTCGGTTGGGGCTCTGGAAACACCATATATTTT.

This clonotype was seen repeatedly, ten times or more. The chain couples TRBV2 to TRBJ2-3; D is unclear. This CDR3 spans 13 amino acids. V lost 5 bases to trimming and J lost 1 base, with 7 bases between them. From germline, CDR1 is SNHLY and CDR2 FYNNEI. The CDR3 region is CASSLDRTDTQYF. The CDR3 DNA reads TGTGCCAGCAGTCTTGACCGCACAGATACGCAGTATTTT.

CDR3 sequence: CASSEGLAASKNIQYF. The CDR3 bases are TGTGCCAGCAGCGAGGGACTAGCGGCTTCCAAAAACATTCAGTACTTC. V usage is TRBV5-5 and J usage is TRBJ2-4, with 11 bases lining up with TRBD2. The V gene end was trimmed by 4 bases and the J gene end by 2 bases; junction bases not matched to a gene: 5. Per the germline V gene, CDR1 is SGHKS and CDR2 is YYEKEE (reference sequence). The CDR3 spans 16 residues. The entire variable domain, with the rest obtained from reference TRBV5-5 and TRBJ2-4, is as follows: DAGVTQSPTHLIKTRGQQVTLRCSPISGHKSVSWYQQVLGQGPQFIFQYYEKEERGRGNFPDRFSARQFPNYSSELNVNALLLGDSALYLCASSEGLAASKNIQYFGAGTRLSVL.

There are many counts of this clonotype. The genes are TRBV6-1 and TRBJ2-1; D ambiguous. The CDR3 has 15 residues. Trimming took 6 bases from V and 0 from J, leaving 12 bases between them. The germline V gene has CDR1 MNHNS and CDR2 SASEGT. In nucleotides, the CDR3 is TGTGCCAGCAGCGAGACATCAGGCTCCTACAATGAGCAGTTCTTC. Translation gives CASSETSGSYNEQFF.

This CDR3 is CASSQAQGLARTGELFF. The CDR3 DNA is TGTGCCAGCAGCCAAGCCCAGGGACTAGCCCGCACCGGGGAGCTGTTTTTT. This sequence joins TRBV3-1 and TRBJ2-2; 9 nucleotides agree with TRBD2. V lost 1 base and J lost 4; bases outside the gene matches: 7. In germline, CDR1 is LGHDT, CDR2 YNNKEL (reference sequence). This CDR3 region has 17 residues.